This TCR beta chain was captured in a study of T-cell reconstitution after alpha-beta-depleted transplantation in children. Study outcomes and limitations: Recipient T cells and thymic progenitors that survived gave rise to the high TCRbeta diversity observed at day 60 in some patients. Expanded graft clones, several hundred of them, were reportedly the source of alpha-beta T cells about two months after transplant. By one year post-transplant, T-cell counts and diversity largely arose from T cells that were newly produced.

Construction of the TCRbeta library involved unique molecular identifiers. TCRdb itself ran the PCR reads through MiXCR, one entry per CDR3 protein. This sample has about 980,000 distinct CDR3 sequences, with 25% to 35% found just once. V shed 0 bases and J shed 7 bases, with 13 bases lying between them. Germline CDR1 and CDR2: MNHEY and SVGAGI. The CDR3 has 14 amino acids. This clonotype was counted a few times. Its antigen remains unidentified. Sequences were derived from PBMCs, mostly from graft donor cells, sampled 360 days after TCRalphabeta/CD19-depleted stem cell transplant. This clonotype originated in a boy under two years old who had a stem cell transplant for SCID, so the T cells may come from the graft donor. V usage is TRBV6-5 and J usage is TRBJ2-7; D may be TRBD2 (5 bases). The chain's CDR3 is CASSYSIPGEEQYF. The DNA of the CDR3 is TGTGCCAGCAGTTACTCGATCCCCGGGGAAGAGCAGTACTTC.